The next 21 T cell receptor beta chains were all read from a single sample in a study of T cells after posttransplantation cyclophosphamide (dated by TCRdb to about 2016). The treatment or condition label corresponds to: high-dose cyclophosphamide on days +3 and +4 as single-agent GVHD prophylaxis. Busulfan and fludarabine conditioning, a related or unrelated marrow graft, and cyclophosphamide on days +3 and +4 were given to PTCy patients. Library prep was done by the immunoSEQ multiplex PCR assay. Drawn from immuneACCESS, this table holds only the in-frame rearrangements with V and J called that TCRdb kept. Clones are partly lost; checked studies trace under half to an unresolved V gene and leave the rest unexplained. Present in this sample are 1,500 or so clones, more than 65% of which were seen just once. The top ten hold approximately 9.9% of the sample. The sequenced sample was CD4+ T cells sorted from PBMCs, obtained 220 to 250 days after allogeneic stem cell transplant with posttransplant cyclophosphamide. These receptors all come from a female patient in her 60s who received an allogeneic stem cell transplant from an unrelated donor, was CMV-positive, and had acute GVHD only. Following transplantation, part of the T cell population may be supplied by the graft donor rather than the patient.

The chain joins TRBV7-9 to TRBJ1-3; perhaps TRBD1 as D (5 bases). V lost 0 bases to trimming and J lost 6 bases, with 12 bases between them. The germline gives CDR1 SEHNR, CDR2 FQNEAQ (reference sequence). The length of the CDR3 is 15 residues. The CDR3 bases are TGTGCCAGCAGCTTAGCGGGATACAGGAAAAACACCATATATTTT. It translates to CASSLAGYRKNTIYF.

The chain carries TRBV7-2 and TRBJ2-5; 9 nucleotides agree with TRBD2. CDR1 and CDR2 from the germline V gene are SGHTA and FQGNSA. Losses at the gene ends were 5 bases for V and 5 bases for J; bases not matched to a gene: 12. This CDR3 comprises 16 residues. The CDR3 bases are TGTGCCAGCAGCCTGGGGACCCAGCGGGGGGTTGAGACCCAGTACTTC. This codes for CASSLGTQRGVETQYF.

This clone was observed a handful of times. This chain joins TRBV7-2 and TRBJ1-5; the match to TRBD1 covers 9 bases. Losses at the gene ends were 1 base for V and 7 bases for J; bases not matched to a gene: 5. From germline, CDR1 is SGHTA and CDR2 FQGNSA. The CDR3 totals 15 residues. For the CDR3, the DNA is TGTGCCAGCAGCTTAGTTAAGGGACAGGGACAGCCCCAGCATTTT. Its translation: CASSLVKGQGQPQHF.

The rearrangement uses TRBV19 and TRBJ1-1; TRBD1 matches 7 bases. This CDR3 has 14 residues. Germline CDR1 LNHDA, CDR2 SQIVND (reference sequence). The trim removed 5 bases at V and 6 bases at J, leaving 9 bases unmatched. For the CDR3, the DNA is TGTGCCAGTAGTGATGACAGGGCCAGCGCTGAAGCTTTCTTT. Amino acids: CASSDDRASAEAFF.

The gene calls are TRBV28 and TRBJ2-7; 7 bases are a match to TRBD1. The CDR3 is 14 residues long. Germline V gives CDR1 MDHEN, CDR2 SYDVKM. The junction had 7 bases not matched to a gene; V was cut back by 5 bases and J by 3 bases. For the CDR3, the DNA is TGTGCCAGCAGTCGGGGACAGCCACACTACGAGCAGTACTTC. This encodes CASSRGQPHYEQYF. The variable domain in full, with the rest retrieved from reference TRBV28 and TRBJ2-7, is DVKVTQSSRYLVKRTGEKVFLECVQDMDHENMFWYRQDPGLGLRLIYFSYDVKMKEKGDIPEGYSVSREKKERFSLILESASTNQTSMYLCASSRGQPHYEQYFGPGTRLTVT.

This rearrangement joins TRBV5-4 to TRBJ2-2; maybe TRBD1 (6 bases). Looked up from germline, CDR1 is SGHNT and CDR2 is YYREEE (reference sequence). This CDR3 has 14 residues. The ends were cut back, 4 bases at V and 16 bases at J, with 23 bases in the middle. CDR3 loop: CASSLSRRGKTAFF. The DNA of the CDR3 is TGTGCCAGCAGCCTGAGTCGTAGGGGGAAGACGGCGTTTTTT.

The chain joins TRBV7-3 to TRBJ2-3; weak D call: TRBD2 (7 bases). The germline gives CDR1 SGHTA, CDR2 FQGTGA. The CDR3 has 14 residues. V lost 3 bases, J lost 4 bases, and 11 bases lay in between. For the CDR3, the DNA is TGTGCCAGCAGCTTGGGGGGGGCGGCAGATACGCAGTATTTT. Protein sequence: CASSLGGAADTQYF.

This clone showed up just a few times. The chain employs TRBV7-2 and TRBJ1-3, with unresolved D. V was clipped by 1 base and J by 1 base, with 11 bases between them. There are 16 residues in the CDR3. CDR1 is SGHTA, CDR2 FQGNSA, per germline. The CDR3 loop is CASSLGGPESGNTIYF. Written as DNA, the CDR3 is TGTGCCAGCAGCTTAGGTGGTCCGGAGTCTGGAAACACCATATATTTT.

This clone was detected once. The chain uses TRBV30 and TRBJ1-4, with 7 bases aligning to TRBD1. Unmatched junction bases numbered 11, after V lost 2 bases and J lost 8 bases. The CDR3 contains 15 residues. Germline assignment: CDR1 GTSNPN and CDR2 SVGIG (reference sequence). The CDR3 DNA follows: TGTGCCTGGAGTCTAAACAGGGGTTTTAGAGAAAAACTGTTTTTT. As protein: CAWSLNRGFREKLFF.

This sequence joins TRBV28 and TRBJ1-1, with D unclear. Germline CDR1 MDHEN, CDR2 SYDVKM. The germline V and J ends were trimmed by 6 bases and 1 base, with 15 bases remaining between them. CDR3 length: 15 residues. CDR3 nucleotides: TGTGCCAGCAGGAATGGGAAGGGAGGGAACACTGAAGCTTTCTTT. Protein: CASRNGKGGNTEAFF.

This chain connects TRBV6-5 to TRBJ1-2; 9 nucleotides line up with TRBD1. The V gene end was trimmed by 4 bases and the J gene end by 2 bases; junction bases not matched to a gene: 2. The CDR3 runs 14 residues. CDR1 MNHEY and CDR2 SVGAGI come from the germline V gene. DNA of the CDR3: TGTGCCAGCAGTTGGGACAGGGCCAACTATGGCTACACCTTC. Translating gives CASSWDRANYGYTF.

The DNA for the CDR3 is TGTGCCAGCAGCCCGAACTACAACTGGCTGTTTTTT. Amino acids: CASSPNYNWLFF. The chain employs TRBV7-2 and TRBJ2-2, with D uncertain. Looked up from germline, CDR1 is SGHTA and CDR2 is FQGNSA. The CDR3 consists of 12 residues. V lost 5 bases and J lost 13, with 14 bases in between.

This chain connects TRBV7-9 to TRBJ2-7; no definite D call. The CDR3 consists of 11 residues. CDR1 and CDR2 from the germline V gene are SEHNR and FQNEAQ (reference sequence). V gave up 5 bases and J gave up 5 bases, with 7 bases separating them. DNA for the CDR3: TGTGCCAGCAGCCCGAGGAACGAGCAGTACTTC. It specifies CASSPRNEQYF.

The genes are TRBV4-3 and TRBJ2-7, with D uncertain. Germline V lookup: CDR1 LGHNA, CDR2 YSLEER. The CDR3 loop spans 13 amino acids. The V end lost 4 bases, the J end lost 2 bases, and 9 bases lay between the germline ends. The CDR3 spells CASSLRVTYEQYF. The CDR3 DNA follows: TGCGCCAGCAGCCTTAGAGTAACCTACGAGCAGTACTTC.

The V call is TRBV18, the J call TRBJ1-4; 7 nucleotides match TRBD1. The trim removed 6 bases at V and 7 bases at J, leaving 11 bases unmatched. The CDR3 has 15 residues. The V gene's germline CDR1 is KGHSH and CDR2 LQKENI. CDR3 sequence: CASSPLEGAGEKLFF. CDR3 sequence (DNA): TGTGCCAGCTCCCCTCTGGAGGGGGCGGGTGAAAAACTGTTTTTT. The full variable domain, rest sourced from reference TRBV18 and TRBJ1-4, is NAGVMQNPRHLVRRRGQEARLRCSPMKGHSHVYWYRQLPEEGLKFMVYLQKENIIDESGMPKERFSAEFPKEGPSILRIQQVVRGDSAAYFCASSPLEGAGEKLFFGSGTQLSVL.

This chain connects TRBV2 to TRBJ2-5, with D possibly TRBD2 on 5 matching bases. The ends were cut back, 3 bases at V and 1 base at J, with 9 bases in the middle. The CDR3 consists of 14 residues. Germline V gene sequence: CDR1 SNHLY, CDR2 FYNNEI. CDR3 in DNA: TGTGCCAGCAGTGAGAGGGCAGTCCAAGAGACCCAGTACTTC. It yields the protein CASSERAVQETQYF.

This clone counts as large. The chain has TRBV19 and TRBJ1-3, with a possible D match to TRBD1 (6 bases). The ends were cut back, 8 bases at V and 5 bases at J, with 16 bases in the middle. The CDR3 totals 14 residues. Germline lookup yields CDR1 LNHDA and CDR2 SQIVND (reference sequence). CDR3 protein: CASSQGEIRNTIYF. CDR3 sequence (DNA): TGTGCCAGTTCACAGGGCGAAATAAGAAACACCATATATTTT.

This rearrangement joins TRBV11-1 to TRBJ2-3, with 7 bases fitting TRBD1. The ends lost 5 bases at V and 2 bases at J; junction bases unmatched: 13. Per germline, CDR1 SGHAT and CDR2 FQDESV (reference sequence). This CDR3 is built from 17 residues. The CDR3 bases are TGTGCCAGCAGCCAAGCCTTTACAGGGGCCGACACAGATACGCAGTATTTT. Translation gives CASSQAFTGADTDTQYF.

This clone appeared once. The chain joins TRBV5-4 to TRBJ1-2, with D maybe TRBD1 (5 bases). The V gene lost 0 bases and the J gene lost 2 bases, with 11 bases spanning the gap. This CDR3 is built from 15 residues. CDR1 and CDR2 (germline): SGHNT, YYREEE (reference sequence). The CDR3 sequence: CASSLAGGGNYGYTF. CDR3 nucleotide sequence: TGTGCCAGCAGCTTGGCCGGGGGGGGAAACTATGGCTACACCTTC. Together with reference TRBV5-4 and TRBJ1-2, the CDR3 gives the full variable domain: ETGVTQSPTHLIKTRGQQVTLRCSSQSGHNTVSWYQQALGQGPQFIFQYYREEENGRGNFPPRFSGLQFPNYSSELNVNALELDDSALYLCASSLAGGGNYGYTFGSGTRLTVV.

The rearrangement joins TRBV6-5 to TRBJ2-3; D is perhaps TRBD2 (5 bases). The germline V and J ends were trimmed by 6 bases and 1 base, with 14 bases remaining between them. The CDR3 sequence is 15 residues long. CDR1 is MNHEY and CDR2 is SVGAGI in the germline V gene. CDR3 sequence: CASRLRGIGTDTQYF. The CDR3 DNA follows: TGTGCCAGCAGGTTGAGAGGGATCGGCACAGATACGCAGTATTTT.

This clone is a singleton in its sample. The CDR3 sequence: CASSLEWTSNYEQYF. The CDR3 coding sequence is TGTGCCAGCAGCCTAGAGTGGACTAGTAACTACGAGCAGTACTTC. This sequence joins TRBV7-9 and TRBJ2-7; TRBD2 agrees at 7 bases. CDR1 is SEHNR and CDR2 is FQNEAQ in the germline V gene (reference sequence). V lost 5 bases and J lost 3; bases outside the gene matches: 10. This CDR3 is 15 amino acids long.